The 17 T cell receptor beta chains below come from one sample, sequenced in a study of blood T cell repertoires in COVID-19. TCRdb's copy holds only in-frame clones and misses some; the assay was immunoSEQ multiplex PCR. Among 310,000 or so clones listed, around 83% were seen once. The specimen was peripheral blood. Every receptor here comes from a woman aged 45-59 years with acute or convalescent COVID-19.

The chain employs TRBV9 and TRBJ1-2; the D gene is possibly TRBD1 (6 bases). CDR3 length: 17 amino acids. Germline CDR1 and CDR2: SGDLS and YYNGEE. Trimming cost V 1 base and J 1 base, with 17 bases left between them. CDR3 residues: CASSVPQGKRGNYGYTF. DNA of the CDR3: TGTGCCAGCAGCGTACCACAGGGAAAGAGGGGTAACTATGGCTACACCTTC.

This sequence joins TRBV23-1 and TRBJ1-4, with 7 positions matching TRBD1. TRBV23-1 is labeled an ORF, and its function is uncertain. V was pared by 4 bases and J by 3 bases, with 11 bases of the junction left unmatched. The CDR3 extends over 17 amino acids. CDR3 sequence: CASSLMHLGQPNEKLFF. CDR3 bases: TGCGCCAGCAGTCTGATGCATCTGGGACAGCCTAATGAAAAACTGTTTTTT.

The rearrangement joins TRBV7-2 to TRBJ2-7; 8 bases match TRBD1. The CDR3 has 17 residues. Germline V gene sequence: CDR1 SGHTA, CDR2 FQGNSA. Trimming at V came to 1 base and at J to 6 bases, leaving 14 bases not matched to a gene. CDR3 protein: CASSLGGAGQGFSEQYF. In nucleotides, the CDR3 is TGTGCCAGCAGCTTAGGGGGTGCAGGACAGGGATTCTCCGAGCAGTACTTC.

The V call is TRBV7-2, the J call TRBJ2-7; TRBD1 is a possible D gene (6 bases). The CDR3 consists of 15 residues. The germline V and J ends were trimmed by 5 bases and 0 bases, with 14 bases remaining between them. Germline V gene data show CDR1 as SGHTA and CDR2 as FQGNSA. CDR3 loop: CASSPRAGDSYEQYV. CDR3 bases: TGTGCCAGCAGCCCCCGGGCAGGGGACTCCTACGAGCAGTACGTC.

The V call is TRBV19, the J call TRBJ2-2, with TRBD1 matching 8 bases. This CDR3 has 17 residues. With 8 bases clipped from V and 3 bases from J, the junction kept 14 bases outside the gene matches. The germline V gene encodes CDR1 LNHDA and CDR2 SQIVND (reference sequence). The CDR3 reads CASRPRGQGAYTGELFF. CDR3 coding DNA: TGTGCCAGTCGACCCCGGGGGCAGGGGGCGTACACCGGGGAGCTGTTTTTT.

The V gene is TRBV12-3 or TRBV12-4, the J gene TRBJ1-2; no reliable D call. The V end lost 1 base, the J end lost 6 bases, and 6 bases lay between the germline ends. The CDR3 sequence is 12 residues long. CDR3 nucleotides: TGTGCCAGCAGTTTAGAGGGAGATGGCTACACCTTC. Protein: CASSLEGDGYTF.

The chain's CDR3 is CASSEGQGRGGELFF. The DNA for the CDR3 is TGTGCCAGCAGTGAAGGACAGGGGAGGGGCGGGGAGCTGTTTTTT. This chain connects TRBV2 to TRBJ2-2; D possibly corresponds to TRBD1 (8 bases). The CDR3 has 15 residues. Germline V gives CDR1 SNHLY, CDR2 FYNNEI. The germline V and J ends were trimmed by 1 base and 7 bases, with 13 bases remaining between them.

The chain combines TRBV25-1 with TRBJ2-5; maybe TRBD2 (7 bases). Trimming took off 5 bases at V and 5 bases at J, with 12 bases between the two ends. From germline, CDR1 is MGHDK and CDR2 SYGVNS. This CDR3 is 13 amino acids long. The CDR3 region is CASSRGAGETQYF. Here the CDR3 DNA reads TGTGCCAGCAGTCGGGGGGCTGGGGAGACCCAGTACTTC.

CDR3 amino acids: CASSLLGQGAGEKLFF. The DNA for the CDR3 is TGTGCCAGCAGCTTATTGGGACAGGGGGCCGGGGAAAAACTGTTTTTT. J is TRBJ1-4 and V is TRBV7-9; the match to TRBD1 covers 12 bases. After removal of 2 bases from V and 8 bases from J, the junction contained 6 bases not matched to a gene. Germline CDR1 and CDR2: SEHNR and FQNEAQ (reference sequence). The CDR3 has 16 amino acids.

For the CDR3, the DNA is TGTGCCAGAGACAGAAACTATGGCTACACCTTC. Amino acid sequence: CARDRNYGYTF. V and J are TRBV24-1 and TRBJ1-2; tentative D call: TRBD1 (5 bases). This CDR3 has 11 amino acids. V shed 11 bases and J shed 2 bases, with 8 bases lying between them. CDR1 is KGHDR and CDR2 is SFDVKD in the germline V gene.

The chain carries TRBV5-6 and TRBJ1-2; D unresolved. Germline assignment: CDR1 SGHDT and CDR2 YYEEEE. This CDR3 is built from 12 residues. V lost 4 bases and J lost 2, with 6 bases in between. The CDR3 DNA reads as TGTGCCAGCAGCCCCGCGAACTATGGCTACACCTTC. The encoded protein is CASSPANYGYTF.

CDR3 protein: CASSQGLAGVNEQFF. Written as DNA, the CDR3 is TGTGCCAGCAGTCAGGGACTAGCGGGAGTCAATGAGCAGTTCTTC. The rearrangement joins TRBV6-2 or TRBV6-3 to TRBJ2-1; TRBD2 matches 14 bases. This CDR3 has 15 residues. With 5 bases clipped from V and 6 bases from J, the junction kept 3 bases outside the gene matches. Looked up from germline, CDR1 is MNHEY and CDR2 is SVGEGT.

CDR3 nucleotide sequence: TGTGCCAGCAGCAAGCACTATGGCTACACCTTC. Protein: CASSKHYGYTF. This chain connects TRBV12-3 or TRBV12-4 to TRBJ1-2, with D unclear. V dropped 6 bases and J dropped 3 bases, with 5 bases sitting between them. The CDR3 is made up of 11 amino acids.

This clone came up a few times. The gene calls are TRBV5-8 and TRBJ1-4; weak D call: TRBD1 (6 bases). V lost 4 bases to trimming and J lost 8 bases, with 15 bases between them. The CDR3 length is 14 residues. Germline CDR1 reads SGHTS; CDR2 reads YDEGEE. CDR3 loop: CASSPQGLREKLFF. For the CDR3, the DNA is TGTGCCAGCAGCCCACAGGGCTTGCGCGAAAAACTGTTTTTT.

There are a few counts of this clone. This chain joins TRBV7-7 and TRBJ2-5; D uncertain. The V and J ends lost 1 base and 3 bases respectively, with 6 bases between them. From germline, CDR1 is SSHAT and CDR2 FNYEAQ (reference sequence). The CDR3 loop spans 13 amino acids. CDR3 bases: TGTGCCAGCAGCTTAGACAGAGAAGAGACCCAGTACTTC. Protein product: CASSLDREETQYF.

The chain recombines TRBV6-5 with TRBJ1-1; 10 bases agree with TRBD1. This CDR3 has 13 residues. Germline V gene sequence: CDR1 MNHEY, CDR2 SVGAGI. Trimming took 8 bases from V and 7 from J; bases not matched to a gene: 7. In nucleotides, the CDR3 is TGTGCCAGCCCTCGACAGGGGGCTGGTGAAGCTTTCTTT. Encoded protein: CASPRQGAGEAFF.

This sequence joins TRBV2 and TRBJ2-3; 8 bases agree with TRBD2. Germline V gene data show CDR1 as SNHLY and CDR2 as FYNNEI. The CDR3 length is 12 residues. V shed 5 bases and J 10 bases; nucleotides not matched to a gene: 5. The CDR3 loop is CASSIAGNAQYF. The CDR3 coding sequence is TGTGCCAGCAGTATAGCGGGAAACGCGCAGTATTTT.